This T cell receptor (beta chain) was recorded in a study of T cells in Graves' hyperthyroidism and ophthalmopathy. Cells are PBMCs isolated from around 9.4 ml of fresh blood. This clonotype has just a few counts. Amplification of TCR beta CDR3 regions used RNA as the template. First-round RT-PCR targeting the TCR CDR3 was performed with the HTBI primer set. TCRdb called the multiplex PCR reads again in MiXCR, with one record for every CDR3 protein. Of some 490,000 distinct CDR3 sequences listed, about 16% were seen once; the top ten hold 25% to 30%. This receptor was taken from a woman younger than 45 with Graves' ophthalmopathy. Sequencing input: blood.

This chain's CDR3 is CASSRDGGMDTQYF. For the CDR3, the DNA is TGTGCCAGCAGCAGAGACGGCGGGATGGATACGCAGTATTTT. V usage is TRBV7-2 and J usage is TRBJ2-3; maybe TRBD2 (6 bases). This CDR3 comprises 14 residues. Germline CDR1 and CDR2: SGHTA and FQGNSA. Trimming left V 5 bases short and J 6 bases short, with 15 bases between.